These 6 T cell receptor beta chains came from one sample sequenced in a study of T cell responses to AZD1222 COVID-19 vaccine. Produced via immunoSEQ multiplex PCR; TCRdb's table is partial and in-frame only. The profile shows about 150,000 clones, approximately 90% of them singletons. The sample here was peripheral blood, taken on day 0 of MenACWY control vaccination. Every receptor here comes from an adult in good health.

V is TRBV18 and J is TRBJ1-1; D call uncertain. This CDR3 is built from 13 residues. Germline values: CDR1 KGHSH, CDR2 LQKENI. Trimming pared 1 base from V and 2 bases from J, leaving 5 bases between. The CDR3, as DNA: TGTGCCAGCTCACCACGGTCTAACACTGAAGCTTTCTTT. Protein product: CASSPRSNTEAFF.

The CDR3 is CASRMGGGQAHTGELFF. The DNA of the CDR3 is TGTGCCAGCAGGATGGGTGGGGGACAGGCCCACACCGGGGAGCTGTTTTTT. The chain links TRBV28 to TRBJ2-2; 8 bases are a match to TRBD1. From germline, CDR1 is MDHEN and CDR2 SYDVKM. With V trimmed by 6 bases and J by 3 bases, 12 bases remained unmatched. The CDR3 extends over 17 amino acids.

This chain connects TRBV5-1 to TRBJ2-2; 8 bases match TRBD2. The CDR3 runs 20 residues. Germline-derived CDR1 and CDR2 are SGHRS and YFSETQ. V lost 0 bases and J lost 2; bases outside the gene matches: 15. The CDR3 is CASSLAGGAIFQTNTGELFF. CDR3 DNA sequence: TGCGCCAGCAGCTTGGCCGGGGGGGCAATCTTCCAAACTAACACCGGGGAGCTGTTTTTT.

The chain uses TRBV6-2 or TRBV6-3 and TRBJ1-2; D is undetermined. The germline V and J ends were trimmed by 0 bases and 2 bases, with 4 bases remaining between them. CDR3 length: 13 residues. Germline V gene data show CDR1 as MNHEY and CDR2 as SVGEGT. This CDR3 is CASSYSTNYGYTF. The CDR3 region has the DNA TGTGCCAGCAGTTACTCGACCAACTATGGCTACACCTTC.

The V gene is TRBV7-9, the J gene TRBJ1-2, with 8 positions matching TRBD1. Looked up from germline, CDR1 is SEHNR and CDR2 is FQNEAQ (reference sequence). Unmatched junction bases numbered 13, after V lost 2 bases and J lost 8 bases. CDR3 length: 16 amino acids. CDR3 protein: CASSLTGRDRLRGYTF. The CDR3 bases are TGTGCCAGCAGCTTAACCGGCAGGGACAGGTTACGAGGCTACACCTTC. The full variable domain, in which reference TRBV7-9 and TRBJ1-2 provide the parts outside the CDR3, is DTGVSQNPRHKITKRGQNVTFRCDPISEHNRLYWYRQTLGQGPEFLTYFQNEAQLEKSRLLSDRFSAERPKGSFSTLEIQRTEQGDSAMYLCASSLTGRDRLRGYTFGSGTRLTVV.

The chain recombines TRBV6-1 with TRBJ2-1, with 10 bases aligning to TRBD2. This CDR3 has 14 amino acids. Germline trimming cut 8 bases from V and 4 bases from J; bases unmatched to any gene: 5. Germline CDR1 MNHNS, CDR2 SASEGT. CDR3 in amino acids: CASERTSGYNEQFF. In nucleotides, the CDR3 is TGTGCCAGCGAGAGGACTAGCGGATACAATGAGCAGTTCTTC.